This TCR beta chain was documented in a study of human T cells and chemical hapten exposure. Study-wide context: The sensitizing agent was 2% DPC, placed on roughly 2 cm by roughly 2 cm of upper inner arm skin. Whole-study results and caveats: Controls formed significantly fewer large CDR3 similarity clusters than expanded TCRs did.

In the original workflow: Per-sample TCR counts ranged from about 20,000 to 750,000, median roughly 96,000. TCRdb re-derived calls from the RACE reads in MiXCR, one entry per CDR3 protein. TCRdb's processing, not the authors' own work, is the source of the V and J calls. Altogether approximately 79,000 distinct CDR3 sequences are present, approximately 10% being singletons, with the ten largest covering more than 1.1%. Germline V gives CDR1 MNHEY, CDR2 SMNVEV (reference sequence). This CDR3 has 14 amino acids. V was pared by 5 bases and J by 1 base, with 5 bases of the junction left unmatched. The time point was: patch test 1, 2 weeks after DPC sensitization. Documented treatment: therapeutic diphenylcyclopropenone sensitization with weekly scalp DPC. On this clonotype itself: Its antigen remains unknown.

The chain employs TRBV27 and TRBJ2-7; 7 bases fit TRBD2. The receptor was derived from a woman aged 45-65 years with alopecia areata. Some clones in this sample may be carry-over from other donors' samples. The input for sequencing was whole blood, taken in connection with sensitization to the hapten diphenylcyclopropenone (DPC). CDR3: CASSTGLPSYEQYF. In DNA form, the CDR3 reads TGTGCCAGCAGTACGGGACTACCGTCCTACGAGCAGTACTTC.